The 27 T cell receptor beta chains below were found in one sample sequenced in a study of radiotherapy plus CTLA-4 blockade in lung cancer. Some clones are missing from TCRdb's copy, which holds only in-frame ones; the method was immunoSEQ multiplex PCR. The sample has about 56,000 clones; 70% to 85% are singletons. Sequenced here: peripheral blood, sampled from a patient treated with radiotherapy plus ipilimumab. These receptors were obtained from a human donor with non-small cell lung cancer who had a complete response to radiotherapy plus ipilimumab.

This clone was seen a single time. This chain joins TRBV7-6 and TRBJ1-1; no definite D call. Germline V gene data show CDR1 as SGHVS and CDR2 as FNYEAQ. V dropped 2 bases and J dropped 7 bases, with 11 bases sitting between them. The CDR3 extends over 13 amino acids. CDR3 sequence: CASSLSPPGEAFF. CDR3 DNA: TGTGCCAGCAGCTTAAGCCCTCCAGGTGAAGCTTTCTTT.

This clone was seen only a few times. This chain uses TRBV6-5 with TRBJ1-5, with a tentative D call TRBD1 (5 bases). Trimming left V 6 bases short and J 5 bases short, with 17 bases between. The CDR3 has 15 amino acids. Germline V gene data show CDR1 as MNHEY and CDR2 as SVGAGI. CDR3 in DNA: TGTGCCAGCAGCCCTTGGGCGGGGACCGATCAGCCCCAGCATTTT. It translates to CASSPWAGTDQPQHF.

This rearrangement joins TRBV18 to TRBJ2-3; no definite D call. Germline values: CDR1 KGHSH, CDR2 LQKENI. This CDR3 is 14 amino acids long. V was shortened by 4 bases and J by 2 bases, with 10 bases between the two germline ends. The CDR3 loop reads CASSLNSLTDTQYF. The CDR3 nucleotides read TGTGCCAGCTCACTGAACAGCCTCACAGATACGCAGTATTTT.

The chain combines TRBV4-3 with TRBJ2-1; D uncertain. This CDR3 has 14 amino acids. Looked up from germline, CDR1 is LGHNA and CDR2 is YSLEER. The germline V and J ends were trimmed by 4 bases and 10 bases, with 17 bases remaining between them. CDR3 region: CASSPRLSFEEQFF. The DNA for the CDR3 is TGCGCCAGCAGCCCCCGTTTGTCCTTTGAGGAGCAGTTCTTC.

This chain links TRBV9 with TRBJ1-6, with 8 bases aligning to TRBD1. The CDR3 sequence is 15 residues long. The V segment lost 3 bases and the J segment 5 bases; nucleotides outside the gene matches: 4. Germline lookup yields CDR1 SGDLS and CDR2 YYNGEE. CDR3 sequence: CASSGGTGDNSPLHF. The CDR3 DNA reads TGTGCCAGCAGCGGGGGGACAGGTGATAATTCACCCCTCCACTTT.

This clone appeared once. CDR3 protein: CASSPGGLNTGELFF. CDR3 bases: TGTGCCAGTTCCCCGGGGGGTCTGAACACCGGGGAGCTGTTTTTT. V usage is TRBV6-5 and J usage is TRBJ2-2, with 7 bases lining up with TRBD2. V was pared by 9 bases and J by 1 base, with 8 bases of the junction left unmatched. The CDR3 length is 15 residues. From germline, CDR1 is MNHEY and CDR2 SVGAGI.

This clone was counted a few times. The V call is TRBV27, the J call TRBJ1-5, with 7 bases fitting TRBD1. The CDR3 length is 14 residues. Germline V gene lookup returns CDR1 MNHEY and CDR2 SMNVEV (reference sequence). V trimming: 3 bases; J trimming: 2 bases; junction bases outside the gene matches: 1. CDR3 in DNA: TGTGCCAGCAGTTTCGGACAGGGCAATCAGCCCCAGCATTTT. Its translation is CASSFGQGNQPQHF.

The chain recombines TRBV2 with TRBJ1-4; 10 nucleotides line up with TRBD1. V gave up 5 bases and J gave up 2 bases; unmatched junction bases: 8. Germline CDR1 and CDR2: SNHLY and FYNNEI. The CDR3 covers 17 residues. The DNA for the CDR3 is TGTGCCAGCAGTAAAAGACAGGGGGCCCGCACTAATGAAAAACTGTTTTTT. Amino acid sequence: CASSKRQGARTNEKLFF.

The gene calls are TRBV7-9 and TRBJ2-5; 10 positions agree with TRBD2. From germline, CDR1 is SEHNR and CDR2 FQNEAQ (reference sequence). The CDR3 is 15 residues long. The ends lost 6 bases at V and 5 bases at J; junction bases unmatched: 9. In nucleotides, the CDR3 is TGTGCCAGCAGAGCCTCCAGCGGGAGGGCTGAGACCCAGTACTTC. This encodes CASRASSGRAETQYF.

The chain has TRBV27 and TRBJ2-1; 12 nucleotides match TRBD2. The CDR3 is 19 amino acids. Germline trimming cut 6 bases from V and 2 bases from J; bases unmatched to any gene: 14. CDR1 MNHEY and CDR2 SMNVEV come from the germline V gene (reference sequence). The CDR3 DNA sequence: TGTGCCAGCAGCTCCGGACTAGCGGGACTATTGATTACCTACAATGAGCAGTTCTTC. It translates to CASSSGLAGLLITYNEQFF.

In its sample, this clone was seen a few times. In DNA, the CDR3 is TGTGCCAGCAGTTACGGGCAGGTTGGTTCCTCTGAAGCTTTCTTT. Protein sequence: CASSYGQVGSSEAFF. This chain connects TRBV6-5 to TRBJ1-1; D uncertain. This CDR3 region has 15 residues. Trimming removed 2 bases at V and 6 bases at J, with 16 bases between. Germline CDR1 MNHEY, CDR2 SVGAGI.

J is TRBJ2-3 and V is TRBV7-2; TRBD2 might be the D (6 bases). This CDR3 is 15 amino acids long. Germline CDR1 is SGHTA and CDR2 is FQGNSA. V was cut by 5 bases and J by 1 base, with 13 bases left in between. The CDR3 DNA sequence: TGTGCCAGCAGCCTAAGGGGACTCGGCACAGATACGCAGTATTTT. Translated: CASSLRGLGTDTQYF.

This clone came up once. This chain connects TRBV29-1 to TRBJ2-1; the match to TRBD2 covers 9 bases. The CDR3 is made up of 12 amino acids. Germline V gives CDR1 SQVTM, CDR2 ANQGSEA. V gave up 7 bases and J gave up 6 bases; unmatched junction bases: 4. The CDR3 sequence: CSGFSGSNEQFF. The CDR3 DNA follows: TGCAGCGGATTTAGCGGGAGCAATGAGCAGTTCTTC.

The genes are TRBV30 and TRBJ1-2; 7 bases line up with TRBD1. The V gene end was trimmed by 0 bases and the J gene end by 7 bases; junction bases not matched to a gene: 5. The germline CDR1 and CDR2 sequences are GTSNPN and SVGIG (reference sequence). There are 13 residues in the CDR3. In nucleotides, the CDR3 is TGTGCCTGGAGTGTACAGGGGCGGGGTGGCTACACCTTC. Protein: CAWSVQGRGGYTF.

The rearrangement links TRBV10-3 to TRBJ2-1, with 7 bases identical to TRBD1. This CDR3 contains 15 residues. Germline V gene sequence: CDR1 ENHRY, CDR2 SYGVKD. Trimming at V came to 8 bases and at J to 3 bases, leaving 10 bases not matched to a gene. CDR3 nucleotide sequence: TGTGCCATCTCCAAGACAGGGCCGAGCTACAATGAGCAGTTCTTC. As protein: CAISKTGPSYNEQFF.

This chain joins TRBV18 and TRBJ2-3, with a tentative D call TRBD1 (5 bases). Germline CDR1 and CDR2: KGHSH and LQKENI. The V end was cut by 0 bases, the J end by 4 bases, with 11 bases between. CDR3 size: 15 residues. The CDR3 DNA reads TGTGCCAGCTCACCACCGACAGCGAGATCAGATACGCAGTATTTT. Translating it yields CASSPPTARSDTQYF.

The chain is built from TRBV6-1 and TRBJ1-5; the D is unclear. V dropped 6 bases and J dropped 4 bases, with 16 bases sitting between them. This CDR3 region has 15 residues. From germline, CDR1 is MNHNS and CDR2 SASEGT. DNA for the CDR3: TGTGCCAGCAGCCCGGGTTTGGTTCGAAATCAGCCCCAGCATTTT. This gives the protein CASSPGLVRNQPQHF.

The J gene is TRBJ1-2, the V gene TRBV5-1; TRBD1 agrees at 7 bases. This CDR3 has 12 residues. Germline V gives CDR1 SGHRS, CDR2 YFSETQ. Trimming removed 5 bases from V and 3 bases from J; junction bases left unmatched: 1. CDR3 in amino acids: CASSDRDYGYTF. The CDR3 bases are TGCGCCAGCAGTGACAGGGACTATGGCTACACCTTC.

CDR3 sequence reads: CASSPLAGIQETQYF. The CDR3 DNA follows: TGTGCCAGCTCACCACTAGCGGGGATCCAAGAGACCCAGTACTTC. The rearrangement links TRBV18 to TRBJ2-5; 8 nucleotides align to TRBD2. CDR1 KGHSH and CDR2 LQKENI come from the germline V gene. J was trimmed by 1 base and V by 1 base; bases with no gene match: 2. The CDR3 has 15 amino acids. The variable domain in full, completed from reference TRBV18 and TRBJ2-5, reads NAGVMQNPRHLVRRRGQEARLRCSPMKGHSHVYWYRQLPEEGLKFMVYLQKENIIDESGMPKERFSAEFPKEGPSILRIQQVVRGDSAAYFCASSPLAGIQETQYFGPGTRLLVL.

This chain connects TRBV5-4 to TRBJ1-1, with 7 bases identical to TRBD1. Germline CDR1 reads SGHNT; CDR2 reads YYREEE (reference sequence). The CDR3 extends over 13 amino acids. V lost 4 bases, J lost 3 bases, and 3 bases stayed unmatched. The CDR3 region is CASSPGQDTEAFF. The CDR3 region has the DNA TGTGCCAGCAGCCCCGGACAGGACACTGAAGCTTTCTTT.

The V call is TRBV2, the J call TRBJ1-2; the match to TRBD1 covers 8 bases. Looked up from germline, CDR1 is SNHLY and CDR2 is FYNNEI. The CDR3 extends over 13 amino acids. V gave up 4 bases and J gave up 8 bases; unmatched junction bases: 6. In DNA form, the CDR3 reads TGTGCCAGCAGTGGTGACAGGGGCGGAGGCTACACCTTC. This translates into CASSGDRGGGYTF.

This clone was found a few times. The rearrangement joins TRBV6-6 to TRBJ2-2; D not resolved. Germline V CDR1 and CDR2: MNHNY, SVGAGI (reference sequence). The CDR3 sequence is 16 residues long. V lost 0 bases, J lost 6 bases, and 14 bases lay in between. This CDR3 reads CASSYSTQYSSGELFF. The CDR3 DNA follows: TGTGCCAGCAGTTACTCGACTCAGTATTCTTCCGGGGAGCTGTTTTTT.

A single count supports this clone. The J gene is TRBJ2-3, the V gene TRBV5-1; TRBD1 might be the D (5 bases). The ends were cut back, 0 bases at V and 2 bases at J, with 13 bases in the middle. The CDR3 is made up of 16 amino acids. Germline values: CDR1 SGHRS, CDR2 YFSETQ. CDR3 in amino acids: CASSLGQGYHTDTQYF. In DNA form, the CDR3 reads TGCGCCAGCAGCTTGGGGCAGGGCTATCACACAGATACGCAGTATTTT. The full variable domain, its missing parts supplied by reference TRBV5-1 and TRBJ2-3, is KAGVTQTPRYLIKTRGQQVTLSCSPISGHRSVSWYQQTPGQGLQFLFEYFSETQRNKGNFPGRFSGRQFSNSRSEMNVSTLELGDSALYLCASSLGQGYHTDTQYFGPGTRLTVL.

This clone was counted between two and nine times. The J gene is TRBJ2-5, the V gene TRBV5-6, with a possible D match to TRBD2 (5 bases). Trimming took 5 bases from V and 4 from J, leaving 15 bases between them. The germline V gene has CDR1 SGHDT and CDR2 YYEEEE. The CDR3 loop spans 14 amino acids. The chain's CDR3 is CASSTDLGGETQYF. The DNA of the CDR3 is TGTGCCAGCAGTACGGACCTAGGAGGAGAGACCCAGTACTTC.

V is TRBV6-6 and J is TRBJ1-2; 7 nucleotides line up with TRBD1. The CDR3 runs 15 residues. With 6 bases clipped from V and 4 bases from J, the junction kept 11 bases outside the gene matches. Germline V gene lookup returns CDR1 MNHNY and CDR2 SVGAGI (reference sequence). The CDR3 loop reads CASRLRQGGSYGYTF. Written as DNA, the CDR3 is TGTGCCAGCAGGCTTCGACAGGGTGGGTCCTATGGCTACACCTTC.

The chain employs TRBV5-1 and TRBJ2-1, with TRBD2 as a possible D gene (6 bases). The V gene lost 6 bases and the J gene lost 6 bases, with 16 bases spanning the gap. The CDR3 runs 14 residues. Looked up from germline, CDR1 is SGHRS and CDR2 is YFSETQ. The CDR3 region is CASTSGETGNEQFF. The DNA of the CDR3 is TGCGCCAGCACCTCGGGAGAAACGGGCAATGAGCAGTTCTTC. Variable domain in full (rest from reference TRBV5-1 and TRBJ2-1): KAGVTQTPRYLIKTRGQQVTLSCSPISGHRSVSWYQQTPGQGLQFLFEYFSETQRNKGNFPGRFSGRQFSNSRSEMNVSTLELGDSALYLCASTSGETGNEQFFGPGTRLTVL.

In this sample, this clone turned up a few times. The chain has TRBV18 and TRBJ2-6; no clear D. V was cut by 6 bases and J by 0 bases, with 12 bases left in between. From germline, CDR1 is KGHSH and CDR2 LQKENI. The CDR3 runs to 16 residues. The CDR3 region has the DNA TGTGCCAGCTCCTCCATGGTCTACTCTGGGGCCAACGTCCTGACTTTC. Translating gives CASSSMVYSGANVLTF.